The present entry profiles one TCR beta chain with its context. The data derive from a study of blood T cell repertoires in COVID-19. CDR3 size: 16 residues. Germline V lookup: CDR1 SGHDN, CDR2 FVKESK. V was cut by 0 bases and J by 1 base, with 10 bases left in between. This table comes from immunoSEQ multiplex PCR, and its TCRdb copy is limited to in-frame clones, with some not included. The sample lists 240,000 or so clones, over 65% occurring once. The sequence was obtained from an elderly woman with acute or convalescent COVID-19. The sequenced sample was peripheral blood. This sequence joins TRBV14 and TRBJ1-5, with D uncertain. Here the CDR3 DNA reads TGTGCCAGCAGCCAAGATAGAGAAACGAGCAATCAGCCCCAGCATTTT. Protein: CASSQDRETSNQPQHF. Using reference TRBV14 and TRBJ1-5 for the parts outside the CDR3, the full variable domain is EAGVTQFPSHSVIEKGQTVTLRCDPISGHDNLYWYRRVMGKEIKFLLHFVKESKQDESGMPNNRFLAERTGGTYSTLKVQPAELEDSGVYFCASSQDRETSNQPQHFGDGTRLSIL.